Presented here are 22 T cell receptor beta chains from one specimen sequenced in a study of radiotherapy plus CTLA-4 blockade in lung cancer. Profiling relied on immunoSEQ multiplex PCR, and the TCRdb table lists in-frame clones only, not all of them. The data contain 75,000 to 95,000 clones, 55% to 75% of them singletons. This sample comprised peripheral blood, obtained from a patient treated with radiotherapy plus ipilimumab. All receptors come from a human donor with non-small cell lung cancer that progressed on radiotherapy plus ipilimumab.

This clone has only a few counts. The J gene is TRBJ2-1, the V gene TRBV7-2; either TRBD1 or TRBD2 may fit D (5 bases each). This CDR3 has 14 amino acids. Germline CDR1 SGHTA, CDR2 FQGNSA. V was shortened by 2 bases and J by 6 bases, with 11 bases between the two germline ends. The CDR3 bases are TGTGCCAGCAGCTTAACCCCTGGGGGCAATGAGCAGTTCTTC. Translated: CASSLTPGGNEQFF.

The chain combines TRBV6-1 with TRBJ2-1, with D tentatively TRBD2 (5 bases). The V end was cut by 7 bases, the J end by 12 bases, with 10 bases between. The CDR3 is made up of 10 amino acids. Germline V CDR1 and CDR2: MNHNS, SASEGT. The CDR3, as DNA: TGTGCCAGCAAAGAGGGCTCGCAGTTCTTC. Protein product: CASKEGSQFF.

The rearrangement uses TRBV7-8 and TRBJ2-2; D remains ambiguous. The V and J ends lost 3 bases and 6 bases respectively, with 8 bases between them. Germline lookup yields CDR1 SGHVS and CDR2 FQNEAQ. The CDR3 has 13 amino acids. As DNA, the CDR3 is TGTGCCAGCAGCTTCCGCGAGTCCGGGGAGCTGTTTTTT. Its protein product is CASSFRESGELFF. Combining the CDR3 with reference TRBV7-8 and TRBJ2-2 gives the whole variable domain GAGVSQSPRYKVAKRGQDVALRCDPISGHVSLFWYQQALGQGPEFLTYFQNEAQLDKSGLPSDRFFAERPEGSVSTLKIQRTQQEDSAVYLCASSFRESGELFFGEGSRLTVL.

The chain carries TRBV6-6 and TRBJ2-7; no reliable D call. V was shortened by 4 bases and J by 2 bases, with 15 bases between the two germline ends. This CDR3 has 15 amino acids. Germline values: CDR1 MNHNY, CDR2 SVGAGI (reference sequence). CDR3 DNA sequence: TGTGCCAGCAGTTTATCGATGGGCAGTCCCTACGAGCAGTACTTC. This encodes CASSLSMGSPYEQYF.

This clone showed up just once. Other DNA sequences of this sample code for an identical CDR3. The chain carries TRBV6-5 and TRBJ2-7; no reliable D call. Per the germline V gene, CDR1 is MNHEY and CDR2 is SVGAGI. Trimming removed 6 bases from V and 0 bases from J, with 6 bases in between. CDR3 length: 12 residues. The CDR3 region is CASSRDSYEQYF. CDR3 nucleotides: TGTGCCAGCAGCCGAGACTCCTACGAGCAGTACTTC.

This rearrangement joins TRBV18 to TRBJ2-7; TRBD1 matches 7 bases. The germline V gene encodes CDR1 KGHSH and CDR2 LQKENI. Unmatched junction bases numbered 9, after V lost 4 bases and J lost 6 bases. This CDR3 region has 14 residues. The CDR3 DNA is TGTGCCAGCTCACTACCGGGACAGATGATCGAGCAGTACTTC. Translated: CASSLPGQMIEQYF.

The gene calls are TRBV5-1 and TRBJ2-2; D unclear. The CDR3 consists of 13 residues. Trimming removed 4 bases from V and 4 bases from J, with 8 bases in between. Germline CDR1 and CDR2: SGHRS and YFSETQ. The DNA of the CDR3 is TGCGCCAGCAGCGCTGTCGGCACCGGGGAGCTGTTTTTT. Translating it yields CASSAVGTGELFF.

The rearrangement links TRBV2 to TRBJ2-3; 11 bases align to TRBD2. The CDR3 is made up of 19 amino acids. Germline CDR1 reads SNHLY; CDR2 reads FYNNEI. The ends lost 5 bases at V and 2 bases at J; junction bases unmatched: 15. The CDR3 loop reads CASSTEGGSGRAVTDTQYF. The CDR3, as DNA: TGTGCCAGCAGTACAGAGGGTGGTAGCGGGAGGGCCGTCACAGATACGCAGTATTTT.

This chain connects TRBV28 to TRBJ2-7, with 8 nucleotides matching TRBD2. The germline V gene encodes CDR1 MDHEN and CDR2 SYDVKM. CDR3 length: 14 residues. Losses at the gene ends were 4 bases for V and 6 bases for J; bases not matched to a gene: 8. In DNA form, the CDR3 reads TGTGCCAGCAGTTCACCGGGAGGGAGATCCGAGCAGTACTTC. This codes for CASSSPGGRSEQYF.

The V gene is TRBV29-1, the J gene TRBJ2-7; 9 bases agree with TRBD1. V lost 7 bases to trimming and J lost 1 base; unmatched junction nucleotides: 5. Germline CDR1 and CDR2: SQVTM and ANQGSEA. The CDR3 length is 13 residues. In DNA form, the CDR3 reads TGCAGCGCCAGGACAGGGGCTTCCTACGAGCAGTACTTC. Its translation: CSARTGASYEQYF.

The CDR3 bases are TGTGCCAGCAGCTTAGTTGAGGATCAGCCCCAGCATTTT. Its protein is CASSLVEDQPQHF. The V call is TRBV11-2, the J call TRBJ1-5; D unclear. This CDR3 region has 13 residues. Per germline, CDR1 SGHAT and CDR2 FQNNGV. V lost 1 base, J lost 5 bases, and 6 bases lay in between.

The chain links TRBV10-3 to TRBJ1-2; a possible D gene is TRBD1 (5 bases). Germline V gene lookup returns CDR1 ENHRY and CDR2 SYGVKD. Trimming stripped 4 bases from V and 6 bases from J, with 12 bases between. The CDR3 totals 13 residues. CDR3 coding DNA: TGTGCCATCAGTGGGTGGGGGGAGAATGGCTACACCTTC. Translation: CAISGWGENGYTF.

The chain has TRBV7-8 and TRBJ2-2; D possibly matches TRBD1 or TRBD2 (5 bases each). The V end was cut by 4 bases, the J end by 6 bases, with 12 bases between. Germline assignment: CDR1 SGHVS and CDR2 FQNEAQ. The CDR3 consists of 14 residues. The CDR3 DNA sequence: TGTGCCAGCAGCTCCGAGGGGAGTCCCGGGGAGCTGTTTTTT. As protein: CASSSEGSPGELFF. The variable domain in full, with the rest retrieved from reference TRBV7-8 and TRBJ2-2, is GAGVSQSPRYKVAKRGQDVALRCDPISGHVSLFWYQQALGQGPEFLTYFQNEAQLDKSGLPSDRFFAERPEGSVSTLKIQRTQQEDSAVYLCASSSEGSPGELFFGEGSRLTVL.

This clone was observed a few times. In DNA, the CDR3 is TGTGCCAGCAGCTTGGTGACAGGGTCCTACGAGCAGTACTTC. Protein product: CASSLVTGSYEQYF. The chain uses TRBV5-6 and TRBJ2-7, with 7 positions matching TRBD1. The CDR3 consists of 14 residues. CDR1 and CDR2 (germline): SGHDT, YYEEEE. The V gene end was trimmed by 0 bases and the J gene end by 1 base; junction bases not matched to a gene: 1. Full variable domain (missing parts from reference TRBV5-6 and TRBJ2-7): DAGVTQSPTHLIKTRGQQVTLRCSPKSGHDTVSWYQQALGQGPQFIFQYYEEEERQRGNFPDRFSGHQFPNYSSELNVNALLLGDSALYLCASSLVTGSYEQYFGPGTRLTVT.

CDR3 amino acids: CASIPGPLLGEQYF. The CDR3, as DNA: TGTGCCAGCATCCCGGGACCCCTGTTAGGGGAGCAGTACTTC. The chain is built from TRBV6-1 and TRBJ2-7, with D possibly being TRBD1 or TRBD2 (5 bases each). The CDR3 consists of 14 residues. The germline gives CDR1 MNHNS, CDR2 SASEGT. Trimming left V 7 bases short and J 7 bases short, with 20 bases between.

V and J are TRBV9 and TRBJ2-5; TRBD2 matches at 7 bases. The germline gives CDR1 SGDLS, CDR2 YYNGEE. V trimming: 0 bases; J trimming: 5 bases; junction bases outside the gene matches: 7. This CDR3 is built from 15 residues. CDR3 DNA sequence: TGTGCCAGCAGCGTAGAGGGCGGGAGTGGGGAGACCCAGTACTTC. Encoded protein: CASSVEGGSGETQYF.

This sequence joins TRBV2 and TRBJ1-5; the D is unclear. The CDR3 runs to 16 residues. Germline values: CDR1 SNHLY, CDR2 FYNNEI. The V and J ends lost 3 bases and 2 bases respectively, with 14 bases between them. The CDR3 protein is CASSEAPGVGNQPQHF. Written as DNA, the CDR3 is TGTGCCAGCAGTGAGGCCCCGGGTGTGGGCAATCAGCCCCAGCATTTT.

This clone was seen a single time. The chain combines TRBV30 with TRBJ1-2; D possibly corresponds to TRBD1 (5 bases). Trimming pared 4 bases from V and 5 bases from J, leaving 8 bases between. This CDR3 is 11 amino acids long. CDR1 and CDR2 from the germline V gene are GTSNPN and SVGIG (reference sequence). The CDR3 nucleotides read TGTGCCTGGACCGACAGTTATGGCTACACCTTC. Amino acid sequence: CAWTDSYGYTF.

The sample holds a few counts of this clone. Germline is not matched at one junction end, which may reflect a read error. This chain links TRBV6-6 with TRBJ2-7; TRBD2 might be the D (5 bases). From germline, CDR1 is MNHNY and CDR2 SVGAGI (reference sequence). This CDR3 comprises 12 residues. The CDR3 is CASSYSKWTPNF. The CDR3 coding sequence is TGTGCCAGCAGTTACTCGAAGTGGACTCCTAACTTC.

This clone was recorded a few times. This sequence joins TRBV4-3 and TRBJ1-4; 7 bases fit TRBD1. The CDR3 sequence is 14 residues long. From germline, CDR1 is LGHNA and CDR2 YSLEER. Trimming removed 0 bases from V and 10 bases from J; junction bases left unmatched: 5. CDR3 bases: TGCGCCAGCAGCCAAGATGGGCAGGGGGGAAAACTGTTTTTT. This sequence encodes CASSQDGQGGKLFF.

Only one count was recorded for this clone. The V and J genes are TRBV27 and TRBJ2-6, with 7 bases matching TRBD1. CDR1 and CDR2 (germline): MNHEY, SMNVEV (reference sequence). Trimming removed 5 bases from V and 4 bases from J; junction bases left unmatched: 8. The CDR3 has 16 residues. DNA of the CDR3: TGTGCCAGCAGTCCCCTGACAGGGACCGGGGCCAACGTCCTGACTTTC. Protein product: CASSPLTGTGANVLTF.

The chain employs TRBV27 and TRBJ2-7, with D perhaps matching TRBD2 (6 bases). The CDR3 contains 15 residues. The V end was cut by 3 bases, the J end by 7 bases, with 19 bases between. Per germline, CDR1 MNHEY and CDR2 SMNVEV (reference sequence). CDR3 residues: CASSLAGSLEGEQYF. DNA of the CDR3: TGTGCCAGCAGTTTGGCCGGGTCGCTGGAGGGTGAGCAGTACTTC.